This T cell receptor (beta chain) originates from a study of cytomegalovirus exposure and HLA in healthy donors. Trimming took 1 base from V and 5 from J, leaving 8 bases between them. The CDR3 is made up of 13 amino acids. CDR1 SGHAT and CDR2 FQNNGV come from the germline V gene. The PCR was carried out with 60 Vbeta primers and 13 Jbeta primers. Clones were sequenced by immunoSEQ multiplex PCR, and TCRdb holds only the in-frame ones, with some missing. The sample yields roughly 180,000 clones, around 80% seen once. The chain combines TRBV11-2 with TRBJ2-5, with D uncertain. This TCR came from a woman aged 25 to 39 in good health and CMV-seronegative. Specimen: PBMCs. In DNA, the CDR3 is TGTGCCAGCAGCTTAGGCTATCGGGAGACCCAGTACTTC. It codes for CASSLGYRETQYF.